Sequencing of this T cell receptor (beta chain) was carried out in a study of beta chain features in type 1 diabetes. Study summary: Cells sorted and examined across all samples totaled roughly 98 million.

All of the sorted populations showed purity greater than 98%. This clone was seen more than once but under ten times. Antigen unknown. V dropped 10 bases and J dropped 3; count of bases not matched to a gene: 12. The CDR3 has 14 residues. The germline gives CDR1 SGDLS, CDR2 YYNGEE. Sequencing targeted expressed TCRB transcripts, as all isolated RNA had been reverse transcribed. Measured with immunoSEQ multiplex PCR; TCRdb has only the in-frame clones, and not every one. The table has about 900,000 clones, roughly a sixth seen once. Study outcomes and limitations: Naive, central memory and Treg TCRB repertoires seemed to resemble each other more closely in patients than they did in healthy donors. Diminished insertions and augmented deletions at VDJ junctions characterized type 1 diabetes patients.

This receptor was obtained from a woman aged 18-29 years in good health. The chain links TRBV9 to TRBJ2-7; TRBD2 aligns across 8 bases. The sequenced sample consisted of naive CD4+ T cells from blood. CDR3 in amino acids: CASARGGEFYEQYF. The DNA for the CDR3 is TGTGCCTCAGCCCGGGGGGGCGAATTCTACGAGCAGTACTTC.